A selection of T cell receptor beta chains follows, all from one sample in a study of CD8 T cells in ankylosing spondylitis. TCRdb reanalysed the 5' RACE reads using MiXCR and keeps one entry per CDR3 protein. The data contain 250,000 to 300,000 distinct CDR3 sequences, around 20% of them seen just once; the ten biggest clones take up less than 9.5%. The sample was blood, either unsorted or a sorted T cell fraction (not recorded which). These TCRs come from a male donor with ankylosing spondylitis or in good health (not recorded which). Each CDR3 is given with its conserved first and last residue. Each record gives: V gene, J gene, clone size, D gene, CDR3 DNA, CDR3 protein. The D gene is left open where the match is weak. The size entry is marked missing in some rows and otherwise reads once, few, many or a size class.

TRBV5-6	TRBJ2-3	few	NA	TGTGCCAGCAGACCGAACTGGGCGGATACGCAGTATTTT	CASRPNWADTQYF
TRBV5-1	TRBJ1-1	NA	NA	TGCGCCAGCAGCTCGACCGACCGATGGAACACTGAAGCTTTCTTT	CASSSTDRWNTEAFF
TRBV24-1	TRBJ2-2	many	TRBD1	TGTGCCACCAGCGAGACAGGGGTGGACACCGGGGAGCTGTTTTTT	CATSETGVDTGELFF
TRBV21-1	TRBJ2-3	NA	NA	TGTGCCAGCAGCATGCACGGGAGCACAGATACGCAGTATTTT	CASSMHGSTDTQYF
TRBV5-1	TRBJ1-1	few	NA	TGCGCCAGCAGCCCCCACGGGGTTGGCCCTGGGGTAGCTTTCTTT	CASSPHGVGPGVAFF
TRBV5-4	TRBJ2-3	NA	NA	TGTGCCAGCAGCTCAAGACTGGGTAACACAGATACGCAGTATTTT	CASSSRLGNTDTQYF
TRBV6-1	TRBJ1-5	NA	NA	TGTGCCAGCATGCCGGGTAGGGGCAATCAGCCCCAGCATTTT	CASMPGRGNQPQHF
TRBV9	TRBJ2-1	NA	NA	TGTGCCAGCAGCGTAGGGCGGGGTGGTTTCAATGAGCAGTTCTTC	CASSVGRGGFNEQFF
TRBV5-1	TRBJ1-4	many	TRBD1	TGCGCCAGCAGCTACCGACAGGGTGTAGATGAAAAACTGTTTTTT	CASSYRQGVDEKLFF
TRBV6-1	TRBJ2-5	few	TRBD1	TGTGCCAGCAGCCAGGGGACAGGGAGGCAAGAGACCCAGTACTTC	CASSQGTGRQETQYF
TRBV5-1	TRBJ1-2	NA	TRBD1	TGCGCCAGCAGCTTGGATGGGACAGGGGGCTTTGGCTACACCTTC	CASSLDGTGGFGYTF
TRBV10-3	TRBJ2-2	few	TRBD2	TGTGCCATCAGCAAGACTAGCGGTATGAACACCGGGGAGCTGTTTTTT	CAISKTSGMNTGELFF
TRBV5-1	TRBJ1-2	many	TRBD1	TGCGCCAGCAGCTTGGCCGGGACAGGGAACTATGGCTACACCTTC	CASSLAGTGNYGYTF
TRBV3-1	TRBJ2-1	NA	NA	TGTGCCAGCTCTAGGGGTTTCAATGAGCAGTTCTTC	CASSRGFNEQFF
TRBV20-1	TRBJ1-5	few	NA	TGCAGTGCTAGAAACCGGCTCCCGAATCAGCCCCAGCATTTT	CSARNRLPNQPQHF
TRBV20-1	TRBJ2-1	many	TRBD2	TGCAGTGCTCGACTAGCGGGGGTTTCTCACAATGAGCAGTTCTTC	CSARLAGVSHNEQFF
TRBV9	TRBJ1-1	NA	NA	TGTGCCAGCAGCGTAGCCGCAGGCGAGGGAGCTTTCTTT	CASSVAAGEGAFF
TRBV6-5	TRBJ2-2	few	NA	TGTGCCAGCAGTTACGGAAGGGCGAGGGACAATTCTGGCGGGGAGCTGTTTTTT	CASSYGRARDNSGGELFF
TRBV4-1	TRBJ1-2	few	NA	TGCGCCAGCAGCCCCGGAGGGCGGGACTATGGCTACACCTTC	CASSPGGRDYGYTF
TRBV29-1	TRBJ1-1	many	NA	TGCAGCGTTGGGAGGGGCAGGATGAACACTGAAGCTTTCTTT	CSVGRGRMNTEAFF
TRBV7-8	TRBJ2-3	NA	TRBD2	TGTGCCAGCAGCTTAGTCCGGGGGGCTAGCGGGGGAAGCACAGATACGCAGTATTTT	CASSLVRGASGGSTDTQYF
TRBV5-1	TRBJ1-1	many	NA	TGCGCCAGCAGGGTGGTCAGAGGGGCTGAAGCTTTCTTT	CASRVVRGAEAFF
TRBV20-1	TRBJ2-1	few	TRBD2	TGCAGTGCTAGTAGGAATGGGGGGGGAGTAGGAAGAAATGAGCAGTTCTTC	CSASRNGGGVGRNEQFF
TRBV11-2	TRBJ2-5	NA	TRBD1	TGTGCCAGCAGCTTAAGACCGACAGGGCGGTTGGAGACCCAGTACTTC	CASSLRPTGRLETQYF
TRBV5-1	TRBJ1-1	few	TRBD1	TGCGCCAGCAGGGCGGGACAGTCAAACACTGAAGCTTTCTTT	CASRAGQSNTEAFF
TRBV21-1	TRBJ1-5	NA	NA	TGTGCCAGCAGCACGGTTAGCAATCAGCCCCAGCATTTT	CASSTVSNQPQHF
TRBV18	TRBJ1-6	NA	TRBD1	TGTGCCAGCTCACCACAGACAGGGGCTAATTCACCCCTCCACTTT	CASSPQTGANSPLHF
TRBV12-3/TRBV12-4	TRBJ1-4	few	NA	TGTGCCAGCAGTTTACGGTCCGGGGGCAATGAAAAACTGTTTTTT	CASSLRSGGNEKLFF
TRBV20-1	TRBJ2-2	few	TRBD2	TGCAGTGCTCAGCGGGACTTCAACACCGGGGAGCTGTTTTTT	CSAQRDFNTGELFF
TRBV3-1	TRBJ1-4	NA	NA	TGTGCCAGCAGCCAAGTTGGCGAAAAACTGTTTTTT	CASSQVGEKLFF
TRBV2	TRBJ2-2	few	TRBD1	TGTGCCAGCCAGGGGCGACAGGGGGCGTGGAACACCGGGGAGCTGTTTTTT	CASQGRQGAWNTGELFF
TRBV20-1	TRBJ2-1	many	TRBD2	TGCAGTGCTAGGAGGCTAGCGGGGCTCAATGAGCAGTTCTTC	CSARRLAGLNEQFF
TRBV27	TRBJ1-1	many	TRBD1	TGTGCCAGCAGTCTCCGGGACAGGGTAGAGGCTTTCTTT	CASSLRDRVEAFF
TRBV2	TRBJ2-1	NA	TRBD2	TGTGCCAGCGAAGGTACAGCGGGGCGGAGCTACAATGAGCAGTTCTTC	CASEGTAGRSYNEQFF
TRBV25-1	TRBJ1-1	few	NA	TGTGCCAGCAGTGAAAATGGTGAAGCTTTCTTT	CASSENGEAFF
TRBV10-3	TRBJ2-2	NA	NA	TGTGCCATCAGTGAAGACCCCGGGACGGCGGGGGAGCTGTTTTTT	CAISEDPGTAGELFF
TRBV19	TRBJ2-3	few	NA	TGTGCCAGTAGTATGGGGCCCTCCACAGATACGCAGTATTTT	CASSMGPSTDTQYF
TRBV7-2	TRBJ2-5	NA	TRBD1	TGTGCCAGCAGCTTAGTAGGGACAGGGACAGAAGAGACCCAGTACTTC	CASSLVGTGTEETQYF
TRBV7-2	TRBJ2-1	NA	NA	TGTGCCAGCAGCTTAACGTCGGGGGGCATTTCGAATGAGCAGTTCTTC	CASSLTSGGISNEQFF
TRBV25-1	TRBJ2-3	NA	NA	TGTGCCAGCAGTGAGGTGGCTAGCTCTAGCACAGATACGCAGTATTTT	CASSEVASSSTDTQYF
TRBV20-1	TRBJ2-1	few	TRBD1	TGCAGTGCTGGTAGGACAGGGAGGACCTACAATGAGCAGTTCTTC	CSAGRTGRTYNEQFF
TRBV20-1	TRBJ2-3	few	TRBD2	TGCAGTGCTAGAACTAGCGGGGTCACAGATACGCAGTATTTT	CSARTSGVTDTQYF
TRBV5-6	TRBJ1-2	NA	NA	TGTGCCAGCAGCTTATCGGGACAAGATAACTATGGCTACACCTTC	CASSLSGQDNYGYTF
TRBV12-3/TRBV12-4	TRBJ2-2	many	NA	TGTGCCAGCAGGGATAACAGGGAGGGCACCGGGGAGCTGTTTTTT	CASRDNREGTGELFF
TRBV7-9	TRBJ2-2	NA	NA	TGTGCCAGCAGTGGACTGGGAACGAACACCGGGGAGCTGTTTTTT	CASSGLGTNTGELFF
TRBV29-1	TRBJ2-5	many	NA	TGCAGCGTTGAAGGTAGCGGCGAAGAGACCCAGTACTTC	CSVEGSGEETQYF
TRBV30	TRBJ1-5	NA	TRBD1	TGTGCCTGGAGTGTAGAGGGACAGGGGAATCAGCCCCAGCATTTT	CAWSVEGQGNQPQHF